The next 13 T cell receptor beta chains were all read from a single sample in a study of blood T cell repertoires in COVID-19 (dated by TCRdb to between 2020 and 2021). To prepare the library, the immunoSEQ multiplex PCR assay was applied. The source is immuneACCESS, and TCRdb retained only in-frame sequences with V and J called. Part of the clones is not carried over; for the studies checked, unresolved V genes explain less than half of this, and the remainder is unexplained. The sample table records roughly 87,000 clones; 88% of these occur just once. The biggest ten clones account for over 0.45% of the sample. What was sequenced was peripheral blood. The receptors here all came from a man in his 60s with acute or convalescent COVID-19.

The rearrangement joins TRBV6-1 to TRBJ1-5; 8 nucleotides agree with TRBD1. With 1 base clipped from V and 7 bases from J, the junction kept 6 bases outside the gene matches. This CDR3 has 15 residues. Germline V gives CDR1 MNHNS, CDR2 SASEGT. In nucleotides, the CDR3 is TGTGCCAGCAGTGAAGACCCAGGGGGCGTCCAGCCCCAGCATTTT. Amino acids: CASSEDPGGVQPQHF.

J is TRBJ1-2 and V is TRBV12-3 or TRBV12-4; TRBD1 matches 7 bases. CDR3 length: 13 amino acids. V shed 4 bases and J 5 bases; nucleotides not matched to a gene: 4. The CDR3 sequence is CASSSGQEYGYTF. The CDR3 nucleotides are TGTGCCAGCAGTTCCGGACAGGAGTATGGCTACACCTTC.

The V and J genes are TRBV27 and TRBJ2-7; 9 bases align to TRBD2. Trimming took 0 bases from V and 7 from J; bases not matched to a gene: 16. Germline CDR1 is MNHEY and CDR2 is SMNVEV (reference sequence). This CDR3 has 18 amino acids. This chain's CDR3 is CASSLSGPGGGRAGEQYF. For the CDR3, the DNA is TGTGCCAGCAGTTTATCCGGTCCGGGGGGCGGGAGGGCCGGAGAGCAGTACTTC.

J is TRBJ2-7 and V is TRBV6-5; D remains ambiguous. CDR3 length equals 14 residues. Per the germline V gene, CDR1 is MNHEY and CDR2 is SVGAGI. Trimming took off 8 bases at V and 0 bases at J, with 14 bases between the two ends. CDR3 protein: CASLGAPPSYEQYF. The CDR3, as DNA: TGTGCCAGCTTGGGCGCACCTCCCTCCTACGAGCAGTACTTC.

The CDR3 sequence: CASRTPGTGNQPQHF. CDR3 DNA sequence: TGCGCCAGCAGAACACCCGGGACAGGGAATCAGCCCCAGCATTTT. The V gene is TRBV23-1, the J gene TRBJ1-5; 9 nucleotides line up with TRBD1. TRBV23-1 is placed among ORFs of uncertain function. V was clipped by 6 bases and J by 4 bases; unmatched bases: 7. This CDR3 is 15 amino acids long.

The gene calls are TRBV21-1 and TRBJ2-1; the tabulated D call, TRBD1, remains unverified against the DNA. TRBV21-1 is designated a pseudogene. This CDR3 has 16 amino acids. The chain's CDR3 is CASSNHRGSSYNEQFF. The CDR3 DNA is TGTGCCAGCAGCAACCACAGGGGGAGCTCCTACAATGAGCAGTTCTTC.

This clone has only a few counts. The chain recombines TRBV3-1 (or the pseudogene TRBV3-2) with TRBJ2-5; 8 bases are a match to TRBD2. V lost 4 bases, J lost 5 bases, and 9 bases stayed unmatched. CDR3 length equals 15 residues. Germline CDR1 is LGHDT and CDR2 is YNNKEL (reference sequence). As DNA, the CDR3 is TGTGCCAGCAGCCCCCGGGGGGGGCGCTGGGAGACCCAGTACTTC. Translated, it gives CASSPRGGRWETQYF.

CDR3 sequence (DNA): TGTGCCAGCAGCTTGGTTTGGGCCCGCTCTGGGGCCAACGTCCTGACTTTC. This codes for CASSLVWARSGANVLTF. This sequence joins TRBV5-4 and TRBJ2-6; no definite D call. This CDR3 contains 17 residues. V dropped 0 bases and J dropped 0 bases, with 10 bases sitting between them. Germline V gene data show CDR1 as SGHNT and CDR2 as YYREEE (reference sequence).

This clone was recorded only once. The chain links TRBV9 to TRBJ2-7; D is possibly TRBD1 (5 bases). Trimming shortened V by 0 bases and J by 9 bases, and 10 bases separated the two germline ends. The CDR3 is made up of 12 amino acids. Per the germline V gene, CDR1 is SGDLS and CDR2 is YYNGEE. This CDR3 reads CASSVGQGVQYF. In nucleotides, the CDR3 is TGTGCCAGCAGCGTAGGCCAAGGGGTGCAGTACTTC.

The V gene is TRBV5-1, the J gene TRBJ2-3; no clear D. The CDR3 covers 16 residues. Germline lookup yields CDR1 SGHRS and CDR2 YFSETQ. Trimming removed 0 bases from V and 5 bases from J, with 16 bases in between. The CDR3 region is CASSLGPSTAGDTQYF. DNA for the CDR3: TGCGCCAGCAGCTTGGGACCCTCGACTGCCGGAGATACGCAGTATTTT.

The chain joins TRBV28 to TRBJ1-1, with no clear D. Germline V CDR1 and CDR2: MDHEN, SYDVKM. CDR3 size: 13 residues. V was pared by 7 bases and J by 5 bases, with 14 bases between. The CDR3 DNA reads TGTGCCAGCAATTTCGAGGGTCGGACTGAAGCTTTCTTT. Amino acids: CASNFEGRTEAFF.

This rearrangement joins TRBV24-1 to TRBJ2-6, with a tentative D call TRBD1 (5 bases). With 0 bases removed from V and 2 bases from J, the gap between germline ends came to 13 bases. Germline values: CDR1 KGHDR, CDR2 SFDVKD. This CDR3 has 18 residues. The CDR3 coding sequence is TGTGCCACCAGTGATTTGAGGGTAGGGGTCCCTGGGGCCAACGTCCTGACTTTC. This sequence encodes CATSDLRVGVPGANVLTF.

The chain couples TRBV19 to TRBJ2-1; possibly TRBD2 for D (5 bases). Trimming pared 2 bases from V and 0 bases from J, leaving 5 bases between. This CDR3 has 14 amino acids. Per the germline V gene, CDR1 is LNHDA and CDR2 is SQIVND (reference sequence). The CDR3 spells CASSISGSYNEQFF. CDR3 bases: TGTGCCAGTAGTATAAGCGGCTCCTACAATGAGCAGTTCTTC.